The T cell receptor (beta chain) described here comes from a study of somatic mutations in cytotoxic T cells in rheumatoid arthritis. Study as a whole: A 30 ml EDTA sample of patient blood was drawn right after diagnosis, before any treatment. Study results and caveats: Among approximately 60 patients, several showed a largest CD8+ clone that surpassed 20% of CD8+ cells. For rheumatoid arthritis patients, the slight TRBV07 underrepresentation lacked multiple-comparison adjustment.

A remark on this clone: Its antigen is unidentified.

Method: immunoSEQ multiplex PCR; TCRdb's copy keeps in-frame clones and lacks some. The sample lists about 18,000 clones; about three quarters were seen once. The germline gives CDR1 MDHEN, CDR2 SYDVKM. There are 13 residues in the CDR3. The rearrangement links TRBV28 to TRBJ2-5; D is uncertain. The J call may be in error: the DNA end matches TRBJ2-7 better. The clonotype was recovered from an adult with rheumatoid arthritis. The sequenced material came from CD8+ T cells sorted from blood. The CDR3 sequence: CASSLFSTYEQYF. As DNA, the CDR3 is TGTGCCAGCAGTTTATTTTCCACCTACGAGCAGTACTTC.